This TCR beta chain is drawn from a study of blood T cell repertoires in COVID-19. Study in general: Collection of acute and convalescent COVID-19 samples took place in the United States, Italy and Spain.

This clone was counted between two and nine times. Sequenced by immunoSEQ multiplex PCR; TCRdb stores in-frame clones only, minus some. The data hold 52,000 or so clones, with 80% to 90% observed a single time. The specimen sequenced was peripheral blood. The TCR sequence derives from an older woman with active COVID-19.

The CDR3 here is CASSPGQGRIYF. The CDR3 DNA sequence: TGTGCCAGCAGTCCTGGACAGGGACGAATATATTTT. V gene TRBV6-5 combines with J gene TRBJ1-3; 8 nucleotides match TRBD1. V trimming: 5 bases; J trimming: 13 bases; junction bases outside the gene matches: 7. The CDR3 loop spans 12 amino acids. Germline V gene sequence: CDR1 MNHEY, CDR2 SVGAGI.